What follows are 13 T cell receptor beta chains derived from one specimen sequenced in a study of blood T cell repertoires in COVID-19 (dated by TCRdb to between 2020 and 2021). The method was the immunoSEQ multiplex PCR assay. TCRdb holds this immuneACCESS table with in-frame rearrangements only. Some clones are missing; in checked studies, unresolved V genes explain under half, and the rest has no known cause. The sample table lists around 30,000 clones, 90% of them with a count of one. The ten largest make up roughly 19% of the sample. Sequences were obtained from peripheral blood. These receptors were obtained from an elderly man with acute or convalescent COVID-19.

The rearrangement uses TRBV9 and TRBJ1-2, with D tentatively TRBD1 (5 bases). The CDR3 has 15 amino acids. In germline, CDR1 is SGDLS, CDR2 YYNGEE. The V end lost 3 bases, the J end lost 3 bases, and 15 bases lay between the germline ends. The CDR3 coding sequence is TGTGCCAGCAGCGCCGCGCCGGGGGGGGACTATGGCTACACCTTC. This translates into CASSAAPGGDYGYTF.

This chain connects TRBV2 to TRBJ1-6; weak D call: TRBD1 (6 bases). The V end lost 3 bases, the J end lost 10 bases, and 10 bases lay between the germline ends. CDR1 SNHLY and CDR2 FYNNEI come from the germline V gene. CDR3 length equals 13 residues. This CDR3 is CASSEEGGSPLHF. CDR3 DNA sequence: TGTGCCAGCAGTGAGGAAGGGGGATCACCCCTCCACTTT.

The chain is built from TRBV5-1 and TRBJ2-7, with D possibly TRBD1 on 6 matching bases. Germline V gene lookup returns CDR1 SGHRS and CDR2 YFSETQ. V lost 0 bases and J 3 bases, leaving 13 bases between the germline ends. This CDR3 has 15 amino acids. The CDR3 coding sequence is TGCGCCAGCAGCTTGGGCCCAGGGGAAAACTACGAGCAGTACTTC. It translates to CASSLGPGENYEQYF. Looking up the rest from reference TRBV5-1 and TRBJ2-7 gives the full variable domain: KAGVTQTPRYLIKTRGQQVTLSCSPISGHRSVSWYQQTPGQGLQFLFEYFSETQRNKGNFPGRFSGRQFSNSRSEMNVSTLELGDSALYLCASSLGPGENYEQYFGPGTRLTVT.

The rearrangement uses TRBV6-5 and TRBJ1-2; D remains unclear. CDR1 and CDR2 from the germline V gene are MNHEY and SVGAGI. V was trimmed by 6 bases and J by 5 bases, leaving 16 bases between them. This CDR3 spans 14 amino acids. CDR3 nucleotide sequence: TGTGCCAGCAGACTCGACGGAGGCCCTTATGGCTACACCTTC. It translates to CASRLDGGPYGYTF.

This sequence joins TRBV9 and TRBJ2-4; TRBD1 matches 7 bases. CDR3 length: 16 residues. V lost 0 bases to trimming and J lost 8 bases; unmatched junction nucleotides: 11. Germline V gene lookup returns CDR1 SGDLS and CDR2 YYNGEE. CDR3 sequence reads: CASSVARDREKDIQYF. Written as DNA, the CDR3 is TGTGCCAGCAGCGTAGCCCGGGACAGAGAAAAGGACATTCAGTACTTC.

The CDR3 loop is CASSEGTGGYQPQHF. CDR3 DNA sequence: TGTGCCAGCAGTGAGGGGACAGGCGGCTATCAGCCCCAGCATTTT. The V gene is TRBV2, the J gene TRBJ1-5; 8 bases map to TRBD1. In germline, CDR1 is SNHLY, CDR2 FYNNEI. CDR3 length: 15 residues. After removal of 3 bases from V and 5 bases from J, the junction contained 6 bases not matched to a gene.

The chain links TRBV5-6 to TRBJ1-6; D uncertain. The ends were cut back, 4 bases at V and 3 bases at J, with 11 bases in the middle. The germline V gene encodes CDR1 SGHDT and CDR2 YYEEEE. The CDR3 contains 15 residues. The CDR3 here is CASSGGSNYNSPLHF. For the CDR3, the DNA is TGTGCCAGCAGCGGTGGGAGTAACTATAATTCACCCCTCCACTTT.

The CDR3 nucleotides read TGTGCCACCAGCAGAGAATTGGGACAGAGCTACGAGCAGTACTTC. Amino acid sequence: CATSRELGQSYEQYF. The chain carries TRBV15 and TRBJ2-7, with TRBD1 matching over 7 bases. Germline V lookup: CDR1 LNHNV, CDR2 YYDKDF (reference sequence). Trimming took 0 bases from V and 3 from J; bases not matched to a gene: 5. The CDR3 is 15 amino acids.

The chain has TRBV10-3 and TRBJ1-4; D call uncertain. The CDR3 consists of 15 residues. Germline CDR1 and CDR2: ENHRY and SYGVKD. The V end lost 0 bases, the J end lost 3 bases, and 8 bases lay between the germline ends. CDR3 DNA: TGTGCCATCAGTGAGTCCGACAACCCTAATGAAAAACTGTTTTTT. It specifies CAISESDNPNEKLFF.

The chain links TRBV19 to TRBJ1-2, with D unresolved. CDR3 length equals 15 residues. The V gene lost 0 bases and the J gene lost 4 bases, with 12 bases spanning the gap. Germline assignment: CDR1 LNHDA and CDR2 SQIVND (reference sequence). CDR3 in DNA: TGTGCCAGTAGTATAGATCTCTCCAGGATCTATGGCTACACCTTC. This codes for CASSIDLSRIYGYTF.

The V call is TRBV27, the J call TRBJ2-5; the match to TRBD2 covers 9 bases. This CDR3 comprises 16 residues. Trimming took 0 bases from V and 4 from J; bases not matched to a gene: 6. Per the germline V gene, CDR1 is MNHEY and CDR2 is SMNVEV (reference sequence). The CDR3 spells CASSLSPAGGRETQYF. In DNA form, the CDR3 reads TGTGCCAGCAGTTTATCCCCAGCGGGGGGACGAGAGACCCAGTACTTC.

The chain couples TRBV12-3 or TRBV12-4 to TRBJ1-2; D is ambiguous. Trimming took off 6 bases at V and 7 bases at J, with 12 bases between the two ends. The CDR3 extends over 12 amino acids. CDR3 coding DNA: TGTGCCAGCAGCCTAGGCGCCTCTGGCTACACCTTC. This sequence encodes CASSLGASGYTF.

The V gene is TRBV3-1 (or the pseudogene TRBV3-2), the J gene TRBJ1-5; no clear D gene. The CDR3 spans 14 residues. CDR1 and CDR2 (germline): LGHDT, YNNKEL (reference sequence). Trimming cost V 1 base and J 3 bases, with 7 bases left between them. The CDR3 is CASSQVGNNQPQHF. In DNA form, the CDR3 reads TGTGCCAGCAGCCAAGTCGGGAACAATCAGCCCCAGCATTTT.